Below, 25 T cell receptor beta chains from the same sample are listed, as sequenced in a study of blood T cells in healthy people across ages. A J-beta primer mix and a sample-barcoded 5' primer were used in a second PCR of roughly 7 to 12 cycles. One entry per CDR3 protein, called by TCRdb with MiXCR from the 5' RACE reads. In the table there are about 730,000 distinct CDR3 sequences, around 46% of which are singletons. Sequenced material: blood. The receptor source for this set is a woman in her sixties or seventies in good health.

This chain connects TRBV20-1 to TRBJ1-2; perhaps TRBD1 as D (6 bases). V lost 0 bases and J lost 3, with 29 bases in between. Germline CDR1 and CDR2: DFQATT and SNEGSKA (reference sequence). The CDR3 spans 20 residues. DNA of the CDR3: TGCAGTGCTAGAGATAGTTCCCGCTGGACAGTCCTTAGAGAGGACTATGGCTACACCTTC. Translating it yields CSARDSSRWTVLREDYGYTF.

CDR3 in amino acids: CASSHRLLNEKLFF. The CDR3 DNA follows: TGCGCCAGCAGCCATCGACTCCTGAATGAAAAACTGTTTTTT. The chain couples TRBV4-3 to TRBJ1-4; D is unclear. Germline V gene data show CDR1 as LGHNA and CDR2 as YSLEER. V was clipped by 3 bases and J by 5 bases, with 10 bases between them. The CDR3 is made up of 14 amino acids.

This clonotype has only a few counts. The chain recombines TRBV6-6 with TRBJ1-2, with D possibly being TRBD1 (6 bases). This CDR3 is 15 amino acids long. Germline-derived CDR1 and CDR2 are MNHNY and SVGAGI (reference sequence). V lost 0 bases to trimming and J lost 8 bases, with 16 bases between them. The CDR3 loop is CASSYSGRGSEGYTF. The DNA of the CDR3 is TGTGCCAGCAGTTACTCTGGCAGGGGTAGCGAAGGCTACACCTTC.

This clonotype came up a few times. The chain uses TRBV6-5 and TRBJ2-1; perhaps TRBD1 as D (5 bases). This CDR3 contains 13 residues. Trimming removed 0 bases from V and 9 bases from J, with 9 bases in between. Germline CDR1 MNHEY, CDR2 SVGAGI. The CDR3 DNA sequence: TGTGCCAGCAGTTACTCAAAGGGGCGTGAGCAGTTCTTC. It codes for CASSYSKGREQFF.

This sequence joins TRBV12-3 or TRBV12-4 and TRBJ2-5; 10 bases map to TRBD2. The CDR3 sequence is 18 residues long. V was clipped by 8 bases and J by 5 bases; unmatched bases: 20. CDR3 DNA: TGTGCCAGCGGGGACGACGGGATTAGCGGGGGACTAGCGGAGACCCAGTACTTC. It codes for CASGDDGISGGLAETQYF.

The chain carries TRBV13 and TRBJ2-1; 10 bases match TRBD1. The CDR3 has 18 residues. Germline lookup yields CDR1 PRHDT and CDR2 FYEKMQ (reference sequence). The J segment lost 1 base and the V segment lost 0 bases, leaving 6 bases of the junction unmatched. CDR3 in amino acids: CASSLGTGTGESYNEQFF. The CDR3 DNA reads TGTGCCAGCAGCTTAGGTACCGGGACAGGGGAATCCTACAATGAGCAGTTCTTC.

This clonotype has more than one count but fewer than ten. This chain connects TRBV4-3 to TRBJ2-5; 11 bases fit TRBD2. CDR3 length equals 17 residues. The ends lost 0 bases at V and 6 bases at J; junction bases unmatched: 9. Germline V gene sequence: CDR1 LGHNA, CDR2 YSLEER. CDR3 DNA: TGCGCCAGCAGCCAAGATTCCACTAGCGGGAGTATTAAGACCCAGTACTTC. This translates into CASSQDSTSGSIKTQYF.

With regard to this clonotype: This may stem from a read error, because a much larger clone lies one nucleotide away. CDR3 bases: TGTGCCAGCAGCCCCCTGACAGGGCCTTCGGGTGAGCAGTTCTTC. Protein sequence: CASSPLTGPSGEQFF. This chain connects TRBV28 to TRBJ2-1; 7 nucleotides align to TRBD1. The V and J ends lost 6 bases and 9 bases, in that order; junction bases with no gene match: 14. The CDR3 has 15 residues. Germline values: CDR1 MDHEN, CDR2 SYDVKM.

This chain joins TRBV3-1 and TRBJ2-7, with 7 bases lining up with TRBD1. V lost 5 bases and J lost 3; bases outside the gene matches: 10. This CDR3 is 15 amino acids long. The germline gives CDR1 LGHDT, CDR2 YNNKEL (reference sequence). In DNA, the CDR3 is TGTGCCAGCAGCGCAACCAGACAGGGATACTACGAGCAGTACTTC. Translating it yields CASSATRQGYYEQYF.

CDR3 coding DNA: TGTGCCAGCAGCGGGGGTGTAGCGGGCCTCTACAATGAGCAGTTCTTC. Translated, it gives CASSGGVAGLYNEQFF. V is TRBV9 and J is TRBJ2-1, with 7 bases fitting TRBD2. V was pared by 3 bases and J by 3 bases, with 9 bases of the junction left unmatched. Germline CDR1 SGDLS, CDR2 YYNGEE. The CDR3 runs to 16 residues.

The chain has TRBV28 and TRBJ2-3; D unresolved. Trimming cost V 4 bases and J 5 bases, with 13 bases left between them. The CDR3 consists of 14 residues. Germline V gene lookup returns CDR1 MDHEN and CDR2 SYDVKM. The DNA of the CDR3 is TGTGCCAGCAGTTCCGGCACGACCGGAGATACGCAGTATTTT. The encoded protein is CASSSGTTGDTQYF.

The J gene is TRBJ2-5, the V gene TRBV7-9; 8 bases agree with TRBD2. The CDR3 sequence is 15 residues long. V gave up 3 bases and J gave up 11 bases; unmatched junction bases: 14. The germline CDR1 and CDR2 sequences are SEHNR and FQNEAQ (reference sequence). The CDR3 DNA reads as TGTGCCAGCAGCTTGGGCGGGAGGTACTACAATGAGCAGTACTTC. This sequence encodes CASSLGGRYYNEQYF. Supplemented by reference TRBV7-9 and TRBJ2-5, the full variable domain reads DTGVSQNPRHKITKRGQNVTFRCDPISEHNRLYWYRQTLGQGPEFLTYFQNEAQLEKSRLLSDRFSAERPKGSFSTLEIQRTEQGDSAMYLCASSLGGRYYNEQYFGPGTRLLVL.

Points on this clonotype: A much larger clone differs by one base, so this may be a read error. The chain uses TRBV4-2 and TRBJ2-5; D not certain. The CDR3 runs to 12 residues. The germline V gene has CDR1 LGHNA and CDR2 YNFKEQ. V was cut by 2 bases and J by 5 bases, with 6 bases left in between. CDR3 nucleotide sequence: TGTGCCAGCAGCCAAATTGGGGAGACCCAGTACTTC. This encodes CASSQIGETQYF.

CDR3 sequence reads: CSVAGVETEAFF. The CDR3 nucleotides read TGCAGCGTTGCAGGGGTAGAGACTGAAGCTTTCTTT. J is TRBJ1-1 and V is TRBV29-1, with a tentative D call TRBD1 (6 bases). Trimming took 4 bases from V and 5 from J, leaving 11 bases between them. The CDR3 spans 12 residues. Germline V lookup: CDR1 SQVTM, CDR2 ANQGSEA.

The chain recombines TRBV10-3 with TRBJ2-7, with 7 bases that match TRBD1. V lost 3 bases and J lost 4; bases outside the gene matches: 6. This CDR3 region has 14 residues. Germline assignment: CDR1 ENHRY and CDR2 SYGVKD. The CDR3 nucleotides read TGTGCCATCAGTGAAAACGGACAGGAATACGAGCAGTACTTC. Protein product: CAISENGQEYEQYF.

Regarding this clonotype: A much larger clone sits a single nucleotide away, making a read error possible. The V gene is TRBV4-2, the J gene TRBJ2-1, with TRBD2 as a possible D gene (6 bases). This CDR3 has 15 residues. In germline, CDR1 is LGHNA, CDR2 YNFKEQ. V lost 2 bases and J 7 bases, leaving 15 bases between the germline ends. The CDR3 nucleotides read TGTGCCAGCAGCCAACCTAGCGAGAGAGAGAATGAGCAGTTCTTC. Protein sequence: CASSQPSERENEQFF.

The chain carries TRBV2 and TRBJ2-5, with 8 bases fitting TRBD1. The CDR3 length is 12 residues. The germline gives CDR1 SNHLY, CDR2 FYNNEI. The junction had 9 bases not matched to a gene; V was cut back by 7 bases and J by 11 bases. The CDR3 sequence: CASIEQGGGQYF. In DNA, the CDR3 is TGTGCCAGCATAGAACAGGGGGGCGGGCAGTACTTC.

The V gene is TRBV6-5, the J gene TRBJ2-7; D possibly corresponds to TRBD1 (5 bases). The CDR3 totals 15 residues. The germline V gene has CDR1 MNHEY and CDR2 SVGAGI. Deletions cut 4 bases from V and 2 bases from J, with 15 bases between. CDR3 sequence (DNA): TGTGCCAGCAGTTCCGCCGACAGACATCCCTACGAGCAGTACTTC. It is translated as CASSSADRHPYEQYF.

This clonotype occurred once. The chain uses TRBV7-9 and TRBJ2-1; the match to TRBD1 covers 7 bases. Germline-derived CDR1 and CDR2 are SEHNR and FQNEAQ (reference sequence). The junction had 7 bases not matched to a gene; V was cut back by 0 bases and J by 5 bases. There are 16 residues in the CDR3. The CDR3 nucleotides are TGTGCCAGCAGCTTAGCGTTAGGACAGGATAACAATGAGCAGTTCTTC. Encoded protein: CASSLALGQDNNEQFF.

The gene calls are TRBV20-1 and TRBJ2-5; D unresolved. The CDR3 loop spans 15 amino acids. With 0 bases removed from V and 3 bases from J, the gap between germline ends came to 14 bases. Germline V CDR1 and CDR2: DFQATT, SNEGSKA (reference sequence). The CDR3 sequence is CSARDEARLEETQYF. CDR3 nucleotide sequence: TGCAGTGCTAGAGATGAGGCTAGATTAGAAGAGACCCAGTACTTC.

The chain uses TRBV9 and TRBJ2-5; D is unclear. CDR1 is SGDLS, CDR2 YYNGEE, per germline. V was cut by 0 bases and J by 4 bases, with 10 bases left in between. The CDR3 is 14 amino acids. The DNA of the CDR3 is TGTGCCAGCAGCGTAGATGGCAGGCTAGAGACCCAGTACTTC. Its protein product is CASSVDGRLETQYF.

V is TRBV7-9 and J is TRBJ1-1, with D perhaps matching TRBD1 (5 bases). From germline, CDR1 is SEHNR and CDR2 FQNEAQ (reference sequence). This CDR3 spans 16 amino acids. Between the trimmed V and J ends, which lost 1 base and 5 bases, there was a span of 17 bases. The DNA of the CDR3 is TGTGCCAGCAGCTTAGGGGGCGCAGGGAAAGGGACTGAAGCTTTCTTT. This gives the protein CASSLGGAGKGTEAFF.

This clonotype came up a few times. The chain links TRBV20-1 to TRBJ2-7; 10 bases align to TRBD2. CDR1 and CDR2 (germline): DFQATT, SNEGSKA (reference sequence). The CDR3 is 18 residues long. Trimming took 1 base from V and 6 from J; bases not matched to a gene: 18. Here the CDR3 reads CSARGGLGASGSRSEQYF. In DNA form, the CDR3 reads TGCAGTGCTAGAGGGGGTCTTGGGGCTAGCGGGAGTAGAAGCGAGCAGTACTTC.

CDR3 DNA sequence: TGTGCCAGCAGCCAAGAGATAGCGGGCGTCCTAAGCACAGATACGCAGTATTTT. It encodes CASSQEIAGVLSTDTQYF. This rearrangement joins TRBV3-1 to TRBJ2-3, with 7 bases that match TRBD2. The CDR3 length is 18 residues. The V gene's germline CDR1 is LGHDT and CDR2 YNNKEL (reference sequence). V gave up 0 bases and J gave up 0 bases; unmatched junction bases: 9.

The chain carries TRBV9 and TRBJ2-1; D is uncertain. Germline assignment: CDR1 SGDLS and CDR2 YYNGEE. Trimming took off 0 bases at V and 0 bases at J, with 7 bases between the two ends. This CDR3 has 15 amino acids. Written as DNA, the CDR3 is TGTGCCAGCAGCGTAGGTCAGGTCTCCTACAATGAGCAGTTCTTC. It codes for CASSVGQVSYNEQFF. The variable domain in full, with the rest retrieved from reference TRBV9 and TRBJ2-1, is DSGVTQTPKHLITATGQRVTLRCSPRSGDLSVYWYQQSLDQGLQFLIQYYNGEERAKGNILERFSAQQFPDLHSELNLSSLELGDSALYFCASSVGQVSYNEQFFGPGTRLTVL.